The source of this TCR beta chain is a study of identical twins' blood T cells. MiXCR, applied by TCRdb to the 5' RACE reads, yields one record per CDR3 protein. The sample holds about 370,000 distinct CDR3 sequences, 25% to 35% seen once. There are a few counts of this clonotype. Trimming removed 1 base from V and 6 bases from J, with 6 bases in between. The CDR3 covers 11 residues. Looked up from germline, CDR1 is SQVTM and CDR2 is ANQGSEA. The J gene is TRBJ1-2, the V gene TRBV29-1, with unresolved D. This TCR was sampled from a woman aged 18-55 years in good health. Sequencing was performed on PBMCs. For the CDR3, the DNA is TGCAGCGTTGAAGGTTCCAATGGCTACACCTTC. It is translated as CSVEGSNGYTF.